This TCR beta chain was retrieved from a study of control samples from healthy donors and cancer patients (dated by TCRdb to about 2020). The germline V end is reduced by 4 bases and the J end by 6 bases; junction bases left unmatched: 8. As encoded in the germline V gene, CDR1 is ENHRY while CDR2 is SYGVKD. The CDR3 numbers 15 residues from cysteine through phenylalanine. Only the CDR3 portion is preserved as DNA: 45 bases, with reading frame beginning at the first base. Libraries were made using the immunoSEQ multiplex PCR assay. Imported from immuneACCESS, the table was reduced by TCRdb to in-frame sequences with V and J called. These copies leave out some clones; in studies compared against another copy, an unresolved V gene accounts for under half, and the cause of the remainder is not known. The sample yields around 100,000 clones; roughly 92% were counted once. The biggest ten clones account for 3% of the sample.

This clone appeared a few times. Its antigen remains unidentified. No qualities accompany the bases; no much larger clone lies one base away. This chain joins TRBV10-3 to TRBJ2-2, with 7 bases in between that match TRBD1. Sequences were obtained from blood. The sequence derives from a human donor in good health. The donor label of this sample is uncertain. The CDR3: CAISGQGPGAGELFF. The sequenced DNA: TGTGCCATCAGTGGACAGGGTCCGGGCGCCGGGGAGCTGTTTTTT.